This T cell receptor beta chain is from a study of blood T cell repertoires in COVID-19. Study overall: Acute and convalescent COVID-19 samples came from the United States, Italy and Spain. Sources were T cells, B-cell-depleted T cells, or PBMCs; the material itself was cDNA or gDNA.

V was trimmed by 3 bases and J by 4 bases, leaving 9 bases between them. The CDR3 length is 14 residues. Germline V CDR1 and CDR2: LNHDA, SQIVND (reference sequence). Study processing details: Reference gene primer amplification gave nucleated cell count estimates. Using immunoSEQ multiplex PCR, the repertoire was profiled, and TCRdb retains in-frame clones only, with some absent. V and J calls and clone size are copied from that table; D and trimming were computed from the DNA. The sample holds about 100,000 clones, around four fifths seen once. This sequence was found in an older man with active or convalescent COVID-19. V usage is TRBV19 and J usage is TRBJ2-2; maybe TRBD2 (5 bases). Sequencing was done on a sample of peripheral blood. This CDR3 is CASSITGSTGELFF. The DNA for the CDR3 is TGTGCCAGTAGTATTACGGGGAGCACCGGGGAGCTGTTTTTT.